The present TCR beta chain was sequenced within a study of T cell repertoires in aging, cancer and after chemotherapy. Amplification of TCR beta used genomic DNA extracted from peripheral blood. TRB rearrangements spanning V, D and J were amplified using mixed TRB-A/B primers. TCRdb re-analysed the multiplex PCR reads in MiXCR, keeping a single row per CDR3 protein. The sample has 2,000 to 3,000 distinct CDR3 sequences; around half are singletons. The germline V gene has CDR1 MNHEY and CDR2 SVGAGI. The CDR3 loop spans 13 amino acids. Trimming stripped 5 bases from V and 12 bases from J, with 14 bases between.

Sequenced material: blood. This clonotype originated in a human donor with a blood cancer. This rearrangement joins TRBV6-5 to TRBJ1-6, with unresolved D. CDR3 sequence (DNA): TGTGCCAGCAGTCCCAGGTGGGAATTACCCCTCCACTTT. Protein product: CASSPRWELPLHF.